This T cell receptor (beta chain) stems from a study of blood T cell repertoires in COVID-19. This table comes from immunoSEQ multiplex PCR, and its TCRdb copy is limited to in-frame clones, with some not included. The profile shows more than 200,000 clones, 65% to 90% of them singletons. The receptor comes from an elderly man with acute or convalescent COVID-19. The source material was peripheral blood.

The CDR3 loop is CAPGSGCNQPQHF. CDR3 sequence (DNA): TGTGCCCCCGGAAGCGGGTGCAATCAGCCCCAGCATTTT. This rearrangement joins TRBV25-1 to TRBJ1-5, with D unclear. Per the germline V gene, CDR1 is MGHDK and CDR2 is SYGVNS. With 11 bases removed from V and 2 bases from J, the gap between germline ends came to 13 bases. This CDR3 spans 13 amino acids.